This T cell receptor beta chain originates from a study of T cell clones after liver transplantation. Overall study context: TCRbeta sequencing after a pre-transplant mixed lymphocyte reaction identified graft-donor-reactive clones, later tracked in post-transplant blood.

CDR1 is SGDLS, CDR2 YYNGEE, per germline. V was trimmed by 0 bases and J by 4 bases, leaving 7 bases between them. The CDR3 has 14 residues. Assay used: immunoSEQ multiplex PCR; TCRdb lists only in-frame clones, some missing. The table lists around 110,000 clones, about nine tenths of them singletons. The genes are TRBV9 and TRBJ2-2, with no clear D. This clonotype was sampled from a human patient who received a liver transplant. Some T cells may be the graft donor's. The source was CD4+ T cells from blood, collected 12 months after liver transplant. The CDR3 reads CASSVGRSTGELFF. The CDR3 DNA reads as TGTGCCAGCAGCGTAGGGCGGTCCACCGGGGAGCTGTTTTTT.